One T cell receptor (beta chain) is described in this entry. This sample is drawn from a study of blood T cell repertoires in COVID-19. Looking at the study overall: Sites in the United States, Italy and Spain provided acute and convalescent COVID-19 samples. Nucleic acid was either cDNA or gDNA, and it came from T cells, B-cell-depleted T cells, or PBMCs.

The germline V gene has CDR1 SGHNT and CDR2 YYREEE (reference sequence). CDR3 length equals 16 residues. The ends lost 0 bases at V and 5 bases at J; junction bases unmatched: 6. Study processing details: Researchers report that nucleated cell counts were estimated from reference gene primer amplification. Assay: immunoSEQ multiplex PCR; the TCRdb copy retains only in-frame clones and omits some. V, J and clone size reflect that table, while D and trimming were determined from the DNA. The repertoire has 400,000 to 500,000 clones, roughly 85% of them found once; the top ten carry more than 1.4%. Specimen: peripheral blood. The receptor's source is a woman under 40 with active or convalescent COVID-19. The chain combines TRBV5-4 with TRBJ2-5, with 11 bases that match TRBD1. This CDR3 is CASSLAGQGAVETQYF. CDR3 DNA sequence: TGTGCCAGCAGCTTGGCAGGACAGGGGGCGGTTGAGACCCAGTACTTC.